These 12 T cell receptor beta chains came from one sample sequenced in a study of cytomegalovirus exposure and HLA in healthy donors. The PCR contained 60 Vbeta and 13 Jbeta primers. The assay was immunoSEQ multiplex PCR, and TCRdb's table has in-frame clones only and misses some. The repertoire includes some 190,000 clones, more than 60% of them detected once, and 1.4% sits in the top ten. The sample taken for sequencing was PBMCs. These receptors came from a man aged 18 to 29 in good health and CMV-seronegative.

V and J are TRBV1 and TRBJ2-6; the table gives TRBD2 as D, unverified against the DNA. TRBV1 corresponds to a pseudogene. The CDR3 covers 20 residues. CDR3 DNA sequence: TGCACCAGCAGCCAAGTCTTCGTAGTTGAAGCAAGCTCTGGGGCCAACGTCCTGACTTTC. This encodes CTSSQVFVVEASSGANVLTF.

This clone occurred a few times. The V call is TRBV4-3, the J call TRBJ2-3; D remains unclear. The CDR3 is 15 residues long. Germline V gives CDR1 LGHNA, CDR2 YSLEER. V was trimmed by 4 bases and J by 2 bases, leaving 13 bases between them. CDR3 sequence: CASSPERPTTDTQYF. The CDR3, as DNA: TGCGCCAGCAGCCCCGAGAGGCCCACCACAGATACGCAGTATTTT.

V is TRBV5-1 and J is TRBJ2-7; 13 bases match TRBD2. The CDR3 sequence is 17 residues long. Germline V lookup: CDR1 SGHRS, CDR2 YFSETQ. The trim removed 7 bases at V and 2 bases at J, leaving 12 bases unmatched. CDR3 bases: TGCGCCAGCGCCGACAGGGCGACTAGCGGGAGGACCTACGAGCAGTACTTC. Translating it yields CASADRATSGRTYEQYF.

There are a few counts of this clone. CDR3 residues: CSVVGASDTGELFF. In nucleotides, the CDR3 is TGCAGCGTTGTGGGGGCCTCGGACACCGGGGAGCTGTTTTTT. The rearrangement links TRBV29-1 to TRBJ2-2, with D maybe TRBD1 (6 bases). The CDR3 totals 14 residues. V lost 4 bases to trimming and J lost 3 bases, with 12 bases between them. The germline CDR1 and CDR2 sequences are SQVTM and ANQGSEA.

This clone appeared a few times. The chain is built from TRBV29-1 and TRBJ2-5; 8 bases line up with TRBD2. CDR3 length: 11 residues. The trim removed 4 bases at V and 9 bases at J, leaving 4 bases unmatched. Germline V gives CDR1 SQVTM, CDR2 ANQGSEA. CDR3 loop: CSVGPGGSQYF. In nucleotides, the CDR3 is TGCAGCGTTGGCCCGGGAGGGTCCCAGTACTTC.

The gene calls are TRBV27 and TRBJ2-2; perhaps TRBD1 as D (5 bases). The germline V gene encodes CDR1 MNHEY and CDR2 SMNVEV (reference sequence). Trimming removed 7 bases at V and 1 base at J, with 16 bases between. The CDR3 spans 16 residues. The CDR3 spells CASTDRQTLNTGELFF. The CDR3 bases are TGTGCCAGCACCGATAGACAGACTTTGAACACCGGGGAGCTGTTTTTT.

The chain has TRBV13 and TRBJ1-2; 7 positions agree with TRBD1. This CDR3 comprises 13 residues. Germline V CDR1 and CDR2: PRHDT, FYEKMQ (reference sequence). J was trimmed by 6 bases and V by 3 bases; bases with no gene match: 4. Written as DNA, the CDR3 is TGTGCCAGCAGCTTCGACAGGGAACATGGCTACACCTTC. Translated: CASSFDREHGYTF.

This clone was detected a few times. CDR3 region: CASDAGFNTEAFF. For the CDR3, the DNA is TGTGCTAGTGACGCCGGGTTTAACACTGAAGCTTTCTTT. The chain carries TRBV12-5 and TRBJ1-1; D not resolved. The V gene lost 7 bases and the J gene lost 2 bases, with 11 bases spanning the gap. Germline V gives CDR1 LGHNT, CDR2 FRNRAP. The CDR3 has 13 residues.

The chain links TRBV5-6 to TRBJ2-7; 15 bases are a match to TRBD2. CDR3 length equals 17 residues. Germline trimming cut 4 bases from V and 3 bases from J; bases unmatched to any gene: 8. Germline values: CDR1 SGHDT, CDR2 YYEEEE. The CDR3 here is CASSLGTSGGINYEQYF. The CDR3 DNA is TGTGCCAGCAGCCTCGGGACTAGCGGGGGGATAAACTACGAGCAGTACTTC.

The chain carries TRBV7-2 and TRBJ1-6, with TRBD1 identical over 11 bases. This CDR3 contains 18 residues. Trimming at V came to 2 bases and at J to 9 bases, leaving 12 bases not matched to a gene. The V gene's germline CDR1 is SGHTA and CDR2 FQGNSA. The CDR3 DNA is TGTGCCAGCAGCTTACGTATCGCCGGGGACAGGGGGTCTTCACCCCTCCACTTT. As protein: CASSLRIAGDRGSSPLHF.

This chain joins TRBV11-2 and TRBJ2-7; D is possibly TRBD1 (5 bases). The CDR3 totals 14 residues. CDR1 and CDR2 (germline): SGHAT, FQNNGV. V dropped 1 base and J dropped 3 bases, with 10 bases sitting between them. The DNA for the CDR3 is TGTGCCAGCAGCTTAGCCAGGGTGGGCTACGAGCAGTACTTC. Residues: CASSLARVGYEQYF.

The genes are TRBV18 and TRBJ2-7; D call uncertain. V dropped 2 bases and J dropped 6 bases, with 20 bases sitting between them. This CDR3 comprises 16 residues. Germline CDR1 is KGHSH and CDR2 is LQKENI. CDR3 region: CASSPTASVQPGEQYF. In nucleotides, the CDR3 is TGTGCCAGCTCACCAACGGCATCCGTCCAACCAGGCGAGCAGTACTTC.